This T cell receptor beta chain originates from a study of CD4+ T cells in melanoma. Study-wide results and limits: CD8+ T cell, macrophage and B cell function reportedly correlated with neoantigen-specific CD4+ T cells. In melanoma, neoantigen-specific CD4+ T cells reportedly differed in differentiation state.

Libraries were prepared by immunoSEQ multiplex PCR; TCRdb keeps only in-frame clonotypes and omits some of them. In the table there are 40,000 to 50,000 clones, approximately 92% of which are singletons. Concerning this clone: Its antigen is unknown. The identical CDR3 is also encoded by other nucleotide sequences in the sample.

CDR3 length equals 15 residues. Germline V gene data show CDR1 as SGHNT and CDR2 as YYREEE (reference sequence). V lost 0 bases and J 1 base, leaving 5 bases between the germline ends. V is TRBV5-4 and J is TRBJ2-6, with D unresolved. The clonotype comes from a human donor with melanoma. The material sequenced was peripheral blood. The CDR3 reads CASSLAGSGANVLTF. The CDR3 DNA reads as TGTGCCAGCAGCTTGGCCGGGTCTGGGGCCAACGTCCTGACTTTC. The full variable domain, its missing parts supplied by reference TRBV5-4 and TRBJ2-6, is ETGVTQSPTHLIKTRGQQVTLRCSSQSGHNTVSWYQQALGQGPQFIFQYYREEENGRGNFPPRFSGLQFPNYSSELNVNALELDDSALYLCASSLAGSGANVLTFGAGSRLTVL.